Presented here are 27 T cell receptor beta chains from one specimen sequenced in a study. Treg sorting used a CD4+CD25+CD127-/low gate. TCRdb itself ran the 5' RACE reads through MiXCR, one entry per CDR3 protein. The table shows 35,000 to 50,000 distinct CDR3 sequences, with around 23% occurring only once. Material for sequencing was Tregs sorted from a lymph node. Receptors were obtained from a female donor with breast cancer.

A note on this clonotype: This may be a read error: a much more frequent sequence differs by one nucleotide. As DNA, the CDR3 is TGCAGCGCCGCGACAGGGGGACACGCTGAAGCTTTCTTT. It specifies CSAATGGHAEAFF. V and J are TRBV29-1 and TRBJ1-1, with 9 bases matching TRBD1. The V and J ends lost 7 bases and 6 bases, in that order; junction bases with no gene match: 9. Per the germline V gene, CDR1 is SQVTM and CDR2 is ANQGSEA. The CDR3 sequence is 13 residues long.

On this clonotype itself: A read error is likely, as this CDR3 ends without the conserved phenylalanine or tryptophan. The J gene is TRBJ2-1, the V gene TRBV4-3; D not certain. Germline V gene lookup returns CDR1 LGHNA and CDR2 YSLEER. The CDR3 runs 14 residues. With 4 bases removed from V and 4 bases from J, the gap between germline ends came to 11 bases. The chain's CDR3 is CASSLIEKYNEQFV. The CDR3 DNA reads as TGCGCCAGCAGCCTCATTGAGAAGTACAATGAGCAGTTCGTC.

There are a few counts of this clonotype. The chain links TRBV30 to TRBJ2-3; tentatively, D is TRBD1 or TRBD2 (5 bases each). V lost 2 bases, J lost 0 bases, and 9 bases lay in between. The CDR3 contains 14 residues. Germline lookup yields CDR1 GTSNPN and CDR2 SVGIG (reference sequence). CDR3 nucleotides: TGTGCCTGGAGTTTGGGGGTCAGCACAGATACGCAGTATTTT. It encodes CAWSLGVSTDTQYF. The whole variable domain, remainder taken from reference TRBV30 and TRBJ2-3, is SQTIHQWPATLVQPVGSPLSLECTVEGTSNPNLYWYRQAAGRGLQLLFYSVGIGQISSEVPQNLSASRPQDRQFILSSKKLLLSDSGFYLCAWSLGVSTDTQYFGPGTRLTVL.

On this clonotype: This clone may be a read error of a much larger clone one base away. The gene calls are TRBV27 and TRBJ2-7; possibly TRBD1 for D (6 bases). Per germline, CDR1 MNHEY and CDR2 SMNVEV (reference sequence). V was pared by 7 bases and J by 0 bases, with 16 bases between. The CDR3 spans 15 residues. The CDR3 here is CASKTGTSPSYEQYF. CDR3 coding DNA: TGTGCCAGCAAAACCGGGACATCGCCCTCCTACGAGCAGTACTTC.

A note on this clonotype: A much bigger clone sits one base away, suggesting this may be a read error. This sequence joins TRBV30 and TRBJ2-4, with D unclear. There are 11 residues in the CDR3. The V end was cut by 4 bases, the J end by 4 bases, with 5 bases between. The germline gives CDR1 GTSNPN, CDR2 SVGIG (reference sequence). As DNA, the CDR3 is TGTGCCTGGAAGGCGAAAAACATTCAGTACTTC. Translating it yields CAWKAKNIQYF.

This clonotype was picked up a small number of times. The chain uses TRBV14 and TRBJ2-3; no firm D call. Between the trimmed V and J ends, which lost 5 bases and 2 bases, there was a span of 17 bases. The CDR3 extends over 16 amino acids. Germline V gene sequence: CDR1 SGHDN, CDR2 FVKESK. The CDR3 sequence is CASSDWSPSPTDTQYF. In DNA, the CDR3 is TGTGCCAGCAGCGATTGGAGTCCCAGTCCCACAGATACGCAGTATTTT.

The rearrangement uses TRBV6-4 and TRBJ2-3; 8 nucleotides align to TRBD2. CDR3 size: 14 residues. Germline CDR1 and CDR2: MRHNA and SNTAGT. V lost 6 bases to trimming and J lost 2 bases; unmatched junction nucleotides: 4. The CDR3 here is CASSLTSDTDTQYF. The CDR3, as DNA: TGTGCCAGCAGCCTGACTAGCGACACAGATACGCAGTATTTT.

There are many counts of this clonotype. The CDR3 DNA reads TGTGCCAGCAGACCAACGGACGAAAGGAACACTGAAGCTTTCTTT. This encodes CASRPTDERNTEAFF. The rearrangement joins TRBV12-3 or TRBV12-4 to TRBJ1-1; no firm D call. V lost 6 bases and J lost 1, with 15 bases in between. This CDR3 has 15 residues.

This clonotype was found a few times. Germline is not matched at one junction end, which may reflect a read error. The gene calls are TRBV28 and TRBJ2-2, with 7 bases fitting TRBD2. Germline V CDR1 and CDR2: MDHEN, SYDVKM. The CDR3 runs to 14 residues. The CDR3 here is CAAGRAENAGELFF. CDR3 in DNA: TGTGCCGCTGGGAGGGCAGAGAACGCCGGGGAGCTGTTTTTT.

A note on this clonotype: A much larger clone differs by one base, so this may be a read error. J is TRBJ2-1 and V is TRBV7-3, with D perhaps TRBD1 (7 bases). Germline V gene data show CDR1 as SGHTA and CDR2 as FQGTGA. The CDR3 is 14 residues long. The CDR3 protein is CASSPSGGRNERFF. CDR3 sequence (DNA): TGTGCCAGCAGCCCCTCAGGGGGGCGCAATGAGCGGTTCTTC.

This clonotype has just a few counts. The gene calls are TRBV4-2 and TRBJ2-5; D tentatively reads TRBD1 or TRBD2 (5 bases each). There are 14 residues in the CDR3. The V gene lost 0 bases and the J gene lost 2 bases, with 7 bases spanning the gap. CDR1 LGHNA and CDR2 YNFKEQ come from the germline V gene. The CDR3 spells CASSQDGTQETQYF. CDR3 bases: TGTGCCAGCAGCCAAGATGGGACGCAAGAGACCCAGTACTTC.

The chain recombines TRBV6-5 with TRBJ1-1; possible D gene TRBD1, 6 bases. There are 13 residues in the CDR3. CDR1 and CDR2 from the germline V gene are MNHEY and SVGAGI. V was cut by 5 bases and J by 4 bases, with 11 bases left in between. The CDR3 DNA reads as TGTGCCAGCAGTCTTAGGGGGGCCACTGAAGCTTTCTTT. It codes for CASSLRGATEAFF.

Only a few counts were recorded for this clonotype. This sequence joins TRBV4-1 and TRBJ1-5; no clear D. CDR1 is MGHRA, CDR2 YSYEKL, per germline. The V end lost 1 base, the J end lost 0 bases, and 7 bases lay between the germline ends. There are 15 residues in the CDR3. CDR3 residues: CASSQVAGSNQPQHF. The DNA for the CDR3 is TGCGCCAGCAGCCAAGTGGCGGGTAGCAATCAGCCCCAGCATTTT.

The V gene is TRBV4-1, the J gene TRBJ2-2; D possibly corresponds to TRBD2 (5 bases). Germline-derived CDR1 and CDR2 are MGHRA and YSYEKL. Trimming removed 7 bases from V and 7 bases from J, with 16 bases in between. This CDR3 comprises 14 residues. CDR3 protein: CASTGRGLVGELFF. Written as DNA, the CDR3 is TGCGCCAGCACGGGTAGAGGGCTAGTCGGGGAGCTGTTTTTT.

This clonotype was counted at least ten times. This chain connects TRBV29-1 to TRBJ2-3, with TRBD1 as a possible D gene (5 bases). The CDR3 is made up of 13 amino acids. The germline V gene has CDR1 SQVTM and CDR2 ANQGSEA. Trimming cost V 4 bases and J 6 bases, with 14 bases left between them. CDR3 nucleotide sequence: TGCAGCGTTGCCGACAGAGACACCGATACGCAGTATTTT. Translated: CSVADRDTDTQYF.

This clonotype has a handful of counts. A read error may account for a junction end that differs from germline. The CDR3 is CASSQVGFRDPNSPLLF. For the CDR3, the DNA is TGCGCCAGCAGCCAAGTCGGTTTTCGGGACCCTAATTCACCCCTCCTCTTT. The chain carries TRBV4-1 and TRBJ1-6, with TRBD1 as a possible D gene (5 bases). CDR3 length: 17 amino acids. Germline values: CDR1 MGHRA, CDR2 YSYEKL.

This clonotype was recorded many times. CDR3 sequence: CASSLAFRGADTEAFF. As DNA, the CDR3 is TGCGCCAGCAGCTTGGCTTTTCGGGGGGCTGACACTGAAGCTTTCTTT. This chain connects TRBV5-1 to TRBJ1-1; the D gene is possibly TRBD1 (6 bases). Trimming removed 0 bases at V and 3 bases at J, with 15 bases between. The germline gives CDR1 SGHRS, CDR2 YFSETQ. The CDR3 consists of 16 residues.

This clonotype was observed a single time. A much larger clone is a single base away; this may be a read error. The rearrangement joins TRBV5-1 to TRBJ2-1, with 10 bases lining up with TRBD2. In germline, CDR1 is SGHRS, CDR2 YFSETQ. J gave up 9 bases and V 0 bases, and 9 bases lay outside the gene matches. This CDR3 has 16 residues. CDR3 sequence reads: CASSLGLAGVLSEQFF. For the CDR3, the DNA is TGCGCCAGCAGCTTGGGGCTAGCGGGAGTATTAAGTGAGCAGTTCTTC.

The rearrangement joins TRBV6-5 to TRBJ2-3; TRBD2 might be the D (10 bases). The CDR3 extends over 19 amino acids. The V gene lost 5 bases and the J gene lost 4 bases, with 28 bases spanning the gap. Germline lookup yields CDR1 MNHEY and CDR2 SVGAGI. CDR3 nucleotides: TGTGCCAGCAGTAATCCGGGACAGGGACTTCTAGCGGGAGCAGATACGCAGTATTTT. Residues: CASSNPGQGLLAGADTQYF.

This clonotype was seen repeatedly, ten times or more. V and J are TRBV4-1 and TRBJ2-7; D gene ambiguous. The germline gives CDR1 MGHRA, CDR2 YSYEKL. Trimming left V 0 bases short and J 3 bases short, with 9 bases between. The CDR3 runs 14 residues. Here the CDR3 reads CASSQDRDFYEQYF. CDR3 sequence (DNA): TGCGCCAGCAGCCAAGATCGAGACTTCTACGAGCAGTACTTC.

The chain has TRBV4-1 and TRBJ2-2; TRBD2 matches 10 bases. V was clipped by 0 bases and J by 6 bases; unmatched bases: 4. This CDR3 comprises 16 residues. Germline CDR1 and CDR2: MGHRA and YSYEKL. In DNA form, the CDR3 reads TGCGCCAGCAGCCAAGACGGAGCGGGAGGGGCCGGGGAGCTGTTTTTT. The encoded protein is CASSQDGAGGAGELFF.

This clonotype was observed many times. V and J are TRBV29-1 and TRBJ2-7; D call uncertain. Germline assignment: CDR1 SQVTM and CDR2 ANQGSEA. With 1 base removed from V and 0 bases from J, the gap between germline ends came to 7 bases. This CDR3 has 13 residues. The CDR3 region is CSVEGRASYEQYF. DNA of the CDR3: TGCAGCGTTGAAGGACGGGCCTCCTACGAGCAGTACTTC.

This clonotype came up many times. This chain uses TRBV29-1 with TRBJ1-1, with 8 bases fitting TRBD1. Germline trimming cut 6 bases from V and 7 bases from J; bases unmatched to any gene: 13. Looked up from germline, CDR1 is SQVTM and CDR2 is ANQGSEA. The CDR3 contains 14 residues. The CDR3 here is CSVLSRTGRNEAFF. DNA for the CDR3: TGCAGCGTCTTATCTAGGACAGGGAGGAATGAAGCTTTCTTT.

CDR3 DNA: TGTGCCAGCAGCCCCAGGCAGCCCCCAATTAGCAATCAGCCCCAGCATTTT. As protein: CASSPRQPPISNQPQHF. The V and J genes are TRBV2 and TRBJ1-5; D uncertain. CDR3 length: 17 amino acids. V lost 6 bases and J 0 bases, leaving 18 bases between the germline ends. Germline V lookup: CDR1 SNHLY, CDR2 FYNNEI.

Only a few counts were recorded for this clonotype. The V and J genes are TRBV24-1 and TRBJ2-3; a possible D gene is TRBD2 (6 bases). CDR1 KGHDR and CDR2 SFDVKD come from the germline V gene. Between the trimmed V and J ends, which lost 2 bases and 7 bases, there was a span of 21 bases. This CDR3 is 17 amino acids long. DNA of the CDR3: TGTGCCACCAGTGATTCACGGCGGGGAACCCTTCTGAATACGCAGTATTTT. Translation: CATSDSRRGTLLNTQYF.

The rearrangement joins TRBV24-1 to TRBJ2-5; 9 bases map to TRBD1. The germline V gene has CDR1 KGHDR and CDR2 SFDVKD. Trimming took 3 bases from V and 1 from J; bases not matched to a gene: 2. CDR3 length: 15 amino acids. The CDR3 sequence: CATSDKTGGQETQYF. The CDR3 nucleotides read TGTGCCACCAGTGATAAGACAGGGGGCCAAGAGACCCAGTACTTC.

In its sample, this clonotype was seen a few times. The CDR3 protein is CASSLSGVGTEAFF. The DNA of the CDR3 is TGCGCCAGCAGCCTCTCAGGGGTCGGAACTGAAGCTTTCTTT. The chain is built from TRBV4-1 and TRBJ1-1, with D possibly matching TRBD1 (6 bases). This CDR3 has 14 amino acids. Germline-derived CDR1 and CDR2 are MGHRA and YSYEKL. V was shortened by 4 bases and J by 5 bases, with 14 bases between the two germline ends.